This T cell receptor (beta chain) originates from a study of cytomegalovirus exposure and HLA in healthy donors. Overall study findings and caveats: Because they were indistinguishable, some V segments, including TRBV6-2 and TRBV6-3, were excluded.

Both 60 Vbeta primers and 13 Jbeta primers went into the PCR. TCRdb's table, derived via immunoSEQ multiplex PCR, lists solely in-frame clones and lacks some. The sample lists some 71,000 clones; 70% were seen once. V lost 4 bases and J lost 0, with 10 bases in between. Per germline, CDR1 MNHNS and CDR2 SASEGT. The CDR3 extends over 15 amino acids. On this clone itself: As yet, its antigen is unknown.

The sequence derives from a woman aged 45 to 65 in good health and CMV-seropositive. The sequenced sample consisted of PBMCs. The chain is built from TRBV6-1 and TRBJ1-5; TRBD1 is a possible D gene (6 bases). Here the CDR3 DNA reads TGTGCCAGCAGTGGCAGGACAGCTAGCAATCAGCCCCAGCATTTT. Translation: CASSGRTASNQPQHF.